At least ten counts were recorded for the clone carrying this T cell receptor (beta chain). The V gene's germline CDR1 is SGHTA and CDR2 FQGNSA. CDR3 length equals 13 residues. The ends were cut back, 4 bases at V and 5 bases at J, with 11 bases in the middle. Newly diagnosed hyperthyroidism patients aged 18 to 65 years had disease lasting under 2 months. Clinical symptoms, serum thyroxine, TRAb, thyroid ultrasound and orbital computed tomography informed diagnoses. The data were taken from a study of T cells in Graves' hyperthyroidism and ophthalmopathy. RNA transcripts were the template for amplifying TCR beta CDR3 regions. The study used the HTBI primer set for a first-round RT-PCR of the TCR CDR3. A single record per CDR3 protein comes from TCRdb applying MiXCR to the multiplex PCR reads. The table lists a few hundred thousand distinct CDR3 sequences, around 42% of them singletons, with about 8.3% in the top ten.

The receptor comes from a woman under 30 with Graves' hyperthyroidism. The sequenced sample consisted of peripheral blood or thyroid tissue (not recorded which). The genes are TRBV7-2 and TRBJ1-1; tentatively, D is TRBD1 (6 bases). The CDR3 DNA sequence: TGTGCCAGCAGCTCCACAGGGACGACTGAAGCTTTCTTT. Its protein is CASSSTGTTEAFF.